Each of the 32 T cell receptor beta chains below was sequenced from the same sample in a study of T-cell reconstitution after alpha-beta-depleted transplantation in children. Construction of the TCRbeta library involved unique molecular identifiers. A single record per CDR3 protein comes from TCRdb applying MiXCR to the PCR reads. The data contain about 420,000 distinct CDR3 sequences, around 15% of them singletons. The sequencing here drew on PBMCs, mostly from graft donor cells, taken 360 days after TCRalphabeta/CD19-depleted stem cell transplant. These receptors all come from a boy in the first two years of life who had a stem cell transplant for Wiskott-Aldrich syndrome, so the T cells may come from the graft donor.

This clonotype has more than one count but fewer than ten. The chain recombines TRBV27 with TRBJ2-5, with D possibly called TRBD1 or TRBD2 (5 bases each). Germline V gene sequence: CDR1 MNHEY, CDR2 SMNVEV (reference sequence). This CDR3 contains 13 residues. V was clipped by 3 bases and J by 5 bases, with 10 bases between them. Here the CDR3 DNA reads TGTGCCAGCAGTTTCCTGGGGGATGAGACCCAGTACTTC. Its translation is CASSFLGDETQYF.

V usage is TRBV10-3 and J usage is TRBJ2-3; 9 nucleotides align to TRBD2. Germline V gene sequence: CDR1 ENHRY, CDR2 SYGVKD. V was clipped by 6 bases and J by 2 bases; unmatched bases: 6. The CDR3 is 15 residues long. CDR3 loop: CAISSSGELTDTQYF. The CDR3 region has the DNA TGTGCCATCAGCTCTAGCGGGGAACTCACAGATACGCAGTATTTT.

This chain joins TRBV20-1 and TRBJ2-3, with D hard to call. The CDR3 is 15 residues long. Trimming cost V 4 bases and J 0 bases, with 14 bases left between them. Germline lookup yields CDR1 DFQATT and CDR2 SNEGSKA (reference sequence). As DNA, the CDR3 is TGCAGTGCTAACCCCAGACAACTAAGCACAGATACGCAGTATTTT. Its protein product is CSANPRQLSTDTQYF.

V usage is TRBV20-1 and J usage is TRBJ2-2; a weak D match, TRBD2 (7 bases). CDR1 is DFQATT and CDR2 is SNEGSKA in the germline V gene (reference sequence). This CDR3 has 13 residues. The V gene lost 3 bases and the J gene lost 6 bases, with 11 bases spanning the gap. The CDR3 protein is CSASGGAAGELFF. CDR3 bases: TGCAGTGCTAGTGGGGGGGCGGCCGGGGAGCTGTTTTTT.

V gene TRBV7-2 combines with J gene TRBJ2-1; the D gene is possibly TRBD2 (7 bases). This CDR3 is 15 amino acids long. Trimming took 5 bases from V and 5 from J, leaving 16 bases between them. The V gene's germline CDR1 is SGHTA and CDR2 FQGNSA. In DNA form, the CDR3 reads TGTGCCAGCAGCAAGGGGGGAGGGATCAACAATGAGCAGTTCTTC. It is translated as CASSKGGGINNEQFF.

The rearrangement uses TRBV13 and TRBJ2-1; 7 bases are a match to TRBD2. Germline V gene data show CDR1 as PRHDT and CDR2 as FYEKMQ (reference sequence). V dropped 4 bases and J dropped 14; count of bases not matched to a gene: 8. The CDR3 has 12 amino acids. This chain's CDR3 is CASSSWTSQKFF. CDR3 DNA: TGTGCCAGCAGCTCCTGGACTAGTCAGAAGTTCTTC.

This clonotype appeared many times. This chain joins TRBV3-1 and TRBJ2-1, with D possibly TRBD2 on 5 matching bases. This CDR3 has 14 residues. V was trimmed by 2 bases and J by 7 bases, leaving 12 bases between them. From germline, CDR1 is LGHDT and CDR2 YNNKEL (reference sequence). CDR3 loop: CASSQWSSKNEQFF. The CDR3 DNA reads as TGTGCCAGCAGCCAATGGTCTAGCAAGAATGAGCAGTTCTTC.

V usage is TRBV12-5 and J usage is TRBJ2-3, with a tentative D call TRBD1 (6 bases). Germline values: CDR1 LGHNT, CDR2 FRNRAP. The length of the CDR3 is 12 residues. The CDR3 region has the DNA TGTGGAGACAGGCCCAGCACAGATACGCAGTATTTT. Translation gives CGDRPSTDTQYF.

The chain carries TRBV5-1 and TRBJ1-1, with D tentatively TRBD1 (5 bases). In germline, CDR1 is SGHRS, CDR2 YFSETQ. The V end lost 3 bases, the J end lost 1 base, and 13 bases lay between the germline ends. The CDR3 is 15 amino acids. CDR3 in amino acids: CASSSNRLTNTEAFF. CDR3 nucleotide sequence: TGCGCCAGCAGCTCAAACAGGCTAACGAACACTGAAGCTTTCTTT. The full variable domain, its missing parts supplied by reference TRBV5-1 and TRBJ1-1, is KAGVTQTPRYLIKTRGQQVTLSCSPISGHRSVSWYQQTPGQGLQFLFEYFSETQRNKGNFPGRFSGRQFSNSRSEMNVSTLELGDSALYLCASSSNRLTNTEAFFGQGTRLTVV.

This clonotype occurred a few times. The gene calls are TRBV12-3 or TRBV12-4 and TRBJ2-5, with D perhaps TRBD1 (6 bases). The V and J ends lost 3 bases and 3 bases respectively, with 20 bases between them. The CDR3 consists of 17 residues. The CDR3 reads CASSFKGTGLGKETQYF. The CDR3 DNA reads as TGTGCCAGCAGTTTTAAGGGAACAGGGCTCGGGAAAGAGACCCAGTACTTC.

Only a few counts were recorded for this clonotype. The genes are TRBV5-1 and TRBJ2-2, with 10 bases matching TRBD2. This CDR3 has 17 residues. V gave up 0 bases and J gave up 5 bases; unmatched junction bases: 7. Germline CDR1 is SGHRS and CDR2 is YFSETQ. The CDR3 is CASSLGPSGSQTGELFF. DNA for the CDR3: TGCGCCAGCAGCTTGGGTCCTAGCGGGAGCCAAACCGGGGAGCTGTTTTTT.

This clonotype was seen a few times. The chain recombines TRBV20-1 with TRBJ2-5; D uncertain. The CDR3 has 14 residues. CDR1 is DFQATT, CDR2 SNEGSKA, per germline (reference sequence). Deletions cut 4 bases from V and 2 bases from J, with 14 bases between. CDR3 in amino acids: CSAKPPNPQETQYF. DNA for the CDR3: TGCAGTGCTAAGCCTCCCAACCCTCAAGAGACCCAGTACTTC.

This chain connects TRBV7-9 to TRBJ2-7; D might be TRBD2 (6 bases). Trimming left V 4 bases short and J 0 bases short, with 10 bases between. Germline V CDR1 and CDR2: SEHNR, FQNEAQ (reference sequence). The CDR3 is made up of 14 amino acids. The CDR3 here is CASSSISGSYEQYF. CDR3 sequence (DNA): TGTGCCAGCAGCTCCATTAGCGGCTCCTACGAGCAGTACTTC.

V and J are TRBV5-1 and TRBJ1-1; TRBD1 is a possible D gene (5 bases). The CDR3 is 13 amino acids. Germline V gene data show CDR1 as SGHRS and CDR2 as YFSETQ. V shed 1 base and J shed 11 bases, with 15 bases lying between them. The DNA for the CDR3 is TGCGCCAGCAGCTTGTCCTCGGGGGGGTTGGCTTTCTTT. Residues: CASSLSSGGLAFF.

This clonotype appeared a few times. The CDR3, as DNA: TGTGCCACCAGTGTCCCAAAACCCGGACTAGCGGCTACTTACGAGCAGTACTTC. Its translation is CATSVPKPGLAATYEQYF. This chain joins TRBV24-1 and TRBJ2-7; 10 nucleotides agree with TRBD2. Germline assignment: CDR1 KGHDR and CDR2 SFDVKD. Trimming took 5 bases from V and 4 from J; bases not matched to a gene: 16. CDR3 length: 18 residues.

The V gene is TRBV18, the J gene TRBJ2-7, with D perhaps matching TRBD1 (5 bases). Germline V gene sequence: CDR1 KGHSH, CDR2 LQKENI. V lost 0 bases to trimming and J lost 2 bases, with 11 bases between them. The CDR3 consists of 15 residues. The CDR3 here is CASSPPGRAAYEQYF. CDR3 in DNA: TGTGCCAGCTCACCACCGGGCAGGGCCGCCTACGAGCAGTACTTC. The full variable domain, in which reference TRBV18 and TRBJ2-7 provide the parts outside the CDR3, is NAGVMQNPRHLVRRRGQEARLRCSPMKGHSHVYWYRQLPEEGLKFMVYLQKENIIDESGMPKERFSAEFPKEGPSILRIQQVVRGDSAAYFCASSPPGRAAYEQYFGPGTRLTVT.

Only a few counts were recorded for this clonotype. V and J are TRBV2 and TRBJ1-2, with unresolved D. The germline V gene has CDR1 SNHLY and CDR2 FYNNEI. This CDR3 has 15 amino acids. The germline V and J ends were trimmed by 0 bases and 6 bases, with 14 bases remaining between them. The CDR3 bases are TGTGCCAGCAGTGAAGCCTTGACCCCACTTGATGGCTACACCTTC. It is translated as CASSEALTPLDGYTF.

The gene calls are TRBV5-1 and TRBJ2-7; D might be TRBD1 (5 bases). In germline, CDR1 is SGHRS, CDR2 YFSETQ. V lost 7 bases to trimming and J lost 1 base, with 12 bases between them. The CDR3 runs 13 residues. The CDR3 sequence is CASRMTVSYEQYF. As DNA, the CDR3 is TGCGCCAGCCGTATGACAGTTTCCTACGAGCAGTACTTC.

The gene calls are TRBV4-1 and TRBJ1-4; 7 positions match TRBD1. The CDR3 extends over 14 amino acids. Per germline, CDR1 MGHRA and CDR2 YSYEKL. Losses at the gene ends were 4 bases for V and 8 bases for J; bases not matched to a gene: 7. The CDR3, as DNA: TGCGCCAGCAGCCCGAGGGGGCGCAGGGAAAAACTGTTTTTT. Translation gives CASSPRGRREKLFF.

The CDR3 spells CASSQDSEGPTDTQYF. The CDR3 bases are TGCGCCAGCAGCCAAGATTCGGAGGGTCCCACAGATACGCAGTATTTT. The chain employs TRBV4-3 and TRBJ2-3, with D perhaps matching TRBD2 (6 bases). The CDR3 spans 16 residues. The germline V gene has CDR1 LGHNA and CDR2 YSLEER. V lost 0 bases, J lost 2 bases, and 12 bases lay in between.

The V call is TRBV6-1, the J call TRBJ1-5, with 7 bases that match TRBD1. V gave up 7 bases and J gave up 0 bases; unmatched junction bases: 6. Germline values: CDR1 MNHNS, CDR2 SASEGT. This CDR3 contains 15 residues. CDR3 amino acids: CASKEGANSNQPQHF. The CDR3 region has the DNA TGTGCCAGCAAAGAGGGGGCAAATAGCAATCAGCCCCAGCATTTT.

The CDR3 here is CSARVISSPLHF. DNA of the CDR3: TGCAGTGCTAGAGTGATCAGTTCACCCCTCCACTTT. This rearrangement joins TRBV20-1 to TRBJ1-6; D is unclear. The germline V gene encodes CDR1 DFQATT and CDR2 SNEGSKA (reference sequence). CDR3 length: 12 residues. Trimming cost V 1 base and J 9 bases, with 7 bases left between them.

This clonotype was counted between two and nine times. This chain links TRBV7-8 with TRBJ1-5; maybe TRBD1 (6 bases). The CDR3 spans 14 residues. Trimming took 5 bases from V and 3 from J, leaving 11 bases between them. Germline loops: CDR1 SGHVS, CDR2 FQNEAQ. CDR3 sequence: CASSPGHYNQPQHF. The CDR3 nucleotides read TGTGCCAGCAGCCCGGGACATTACAATCAGCCCCAGCATTTT.

This clonotype was counted a few times. The rearrangement uses TRBV5-4 and TRBJ2-7; 8 bases match TRBD1. V lost 1 base, J lost 2 bases, and 11 bases stayed unmatched. Germline V gives CDR1 SGHNT, CDR2 YYREEE (reference sequence). The CDR3 runs to 17 residues. CDR3 residues: CASSLTLTSGGAYEQYF. In DNA, the CDR3 is TGTGCCAGCAGCTTGACCCTGACGTCAGGGGGCGCCTACGAGCAGTACTTC.

The CDR3 region has the DNA TGTGCCAGCAGTGACCCCAAAGGGGATACGCAGTATTTT. Translating it yields CASSDPKGDTQYF. The chain combines TRBV6-4 with TRBJ2-3; no firm D call. The CDR3 extends over 13 amino acids. CDR1 is MRHNA, CDR2 SNTAGT, per germline. The ends were cut back, 2 bases at V and 6 bases at J, with 9 bases in the middle.

Here the CDR3 reads CAISPTGINGYTF. Here the CDR3 DNA reads TGTGCCATCAGCCCAACAGGGATCAATGGCTACACCTTC. The V and J genes are TRBV10-3 and TRBJ1-2, with D tentatively TRBD1 (6 bases). This CDR3 comprises 13 residues. Trimming stripped 6 bases from V and 6 bases from J, with 14 bases between. Germline values: CDR1 ENHRY, CDR2 SYGVKD.

The V gene is TRBV12-3 or TRBV12-4, the J gene TRBJ2-1, with 10 nucleotides matching TRBD1. Trimming cost V 7 bases and J 5 bases; bases outside gene matches: 14. The CDR3 length is 17 residues. The CDR3 loop is CASTPRTGGKGDNEQFF. The CDR3 DNA reads as TGTGCCAGCACCCCAAGGACAGGGGGGAAAGGAGACAATGAGCAGTTCTTC.

The gene calls are TRBV20-1 and TRBJ2-3, with D tentatively TRBD1 (5 bases). Germline V gene data show CDR1 as DFQATT and CDR2 as SNEGSKA (reference sequence). Trimming removed 2 bases from V and 2 bases from J, with 17 bases in between. CDR3 length: 16 amino acids. The CDR3, as DNA: TGCAGTGCTAGACCCGTGGACAAGGCTGACACAGATACGCAGTATTTT. It is translated as CSARPVDKADTDTQYF.

As to this clonotype: One base away lies a much larger clone, so this may be a sequencing read error. The V gene is TRBV20-1, the J gene TRBJ2-5; D may be TRBD1 (6 bases). The V gene lost 5 bases and the J gene lost 0 bases, with 7 bases spanning the gap. CDR1 and CDR2 from the germline V gene are DFQATT and SNEGSKA (reference sequence). The CDR3 sequence is 12 residues long. The CDR3 spells CSAWTDQETQYF. The CDR3 DNA sequence: TGCAGTGCTTGGACAGACCAAGAGACCCAGTACTTC.

This chain links TRBV10-3 with TRBJ2-1; possibly TRBD2 for D (6 bases). With 0 bases removed from V and 3 bases from J, the gap between germline ends came to 12 bases. Germline CDR1 and CDR2: ENHRY and SYGVKD. The CDR3 is 16 amino acids. For the CDR3, the DNA is TGTGCCATCAGTGAGTCGGGCGGGGCGGTCTACAATGAGCAGTTCTTC. Residues: CAISESGGAVYNEQFF.

This clonotype occurred a few times. The J gene is TRBJ2-1, the V gene TRBV7-2; the D is unclear. The germline V gene has CDR1 SGHTA and CDR2 FQGNSA. This CDR3 comprises 14 residues. Trimming took 2 bases from V and 5 from J, leaving 10 bases between them. CDR3 coding DNA: TGTGCCAGCAGCTTATCTCCTAGACACAATGAGCAGTTCTTC. It codes for CASSLSPRHNEQFF.

A few counts support this clonotype. The J gene is TRBJ2-1, the V gene TRBV18; the match to TRBD2 covers 10 bases. Trimming removed 2 bases from V and 5 bases from J; junction bases left unmatched: 6. This CDR3 is built from 16 residues. Germline CDR1 is KGHSH and CDR2 is LQKENI. CDR3 amino acids: CASSPSSGRPHNEQFF. The CDR3 DNA follows: TGTGCCAGCTCACCAAGTAGCGGGAGGCCCCACAATGAGCAGTTCTTC.